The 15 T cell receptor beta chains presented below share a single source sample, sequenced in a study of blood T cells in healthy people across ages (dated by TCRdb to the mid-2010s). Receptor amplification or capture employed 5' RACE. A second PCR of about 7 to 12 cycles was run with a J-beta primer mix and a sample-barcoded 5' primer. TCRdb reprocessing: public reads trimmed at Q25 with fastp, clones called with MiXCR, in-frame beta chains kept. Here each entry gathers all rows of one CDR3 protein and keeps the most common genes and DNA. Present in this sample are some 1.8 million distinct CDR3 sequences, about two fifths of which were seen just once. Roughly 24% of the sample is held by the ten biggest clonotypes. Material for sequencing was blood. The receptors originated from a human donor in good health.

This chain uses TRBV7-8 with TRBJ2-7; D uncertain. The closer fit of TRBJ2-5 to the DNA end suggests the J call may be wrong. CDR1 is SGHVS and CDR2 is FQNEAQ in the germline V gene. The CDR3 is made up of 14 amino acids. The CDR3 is CASSLESPRETQYF. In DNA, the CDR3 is TGTGCCAGCAGCTTAGAATCCCCCCGGGAGACCCAGTACTTC.

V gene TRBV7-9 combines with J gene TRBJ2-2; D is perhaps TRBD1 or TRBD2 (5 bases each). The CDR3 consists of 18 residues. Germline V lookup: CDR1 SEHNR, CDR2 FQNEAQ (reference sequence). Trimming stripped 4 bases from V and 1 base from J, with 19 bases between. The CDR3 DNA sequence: TGTGCCAGCAGCTCCGACGGGGCCTGGTTCGAGAACACCGGGGAGCTGTTTTTT. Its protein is CASSSDGAWFENTGELFF.

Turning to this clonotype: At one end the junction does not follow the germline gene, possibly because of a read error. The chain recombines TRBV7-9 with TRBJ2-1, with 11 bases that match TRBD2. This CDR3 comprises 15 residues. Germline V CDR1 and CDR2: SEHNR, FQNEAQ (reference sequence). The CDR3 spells CANSLASGGRNEQFF. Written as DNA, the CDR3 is TGTGCCAACAGCTTAGCTAGCGGGGGGAGGAATGAGCAGTTCTTC.

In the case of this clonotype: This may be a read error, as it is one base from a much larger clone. The CDR3 loop reads CSTGGQGVSSVQYF. DNA for the CDR3: TGCAGCACCGGCGGACAGGGCGTCAGCTCCGTGCAGTACTTC. The chain has TRBV29-1 and TRBJ2-7, with 8 bases that match TRBD1. V trimming: 8 bases; J trimming: 9 bases; junction bases outside the gene matches: 18. CDR1 and CDR2 (germline): SQVTM, ANQGSEA. This CDR3 is 14 amino acids long.

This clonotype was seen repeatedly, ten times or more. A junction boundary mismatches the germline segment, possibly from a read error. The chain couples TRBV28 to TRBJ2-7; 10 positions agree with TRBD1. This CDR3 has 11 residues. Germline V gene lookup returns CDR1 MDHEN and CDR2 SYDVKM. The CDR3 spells CRTGGSYEQYF. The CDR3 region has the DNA TGCCGGACAGGGGGGAGCTACGAGCAGTACTTC.

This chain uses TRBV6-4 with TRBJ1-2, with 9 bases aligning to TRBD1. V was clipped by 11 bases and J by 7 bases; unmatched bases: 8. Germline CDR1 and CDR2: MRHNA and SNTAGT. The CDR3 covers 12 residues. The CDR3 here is CAHRGQFGGYTF. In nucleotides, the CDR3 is TGTGCCCACAGGGGGCAATTTGGTGGCTACACCTTC.

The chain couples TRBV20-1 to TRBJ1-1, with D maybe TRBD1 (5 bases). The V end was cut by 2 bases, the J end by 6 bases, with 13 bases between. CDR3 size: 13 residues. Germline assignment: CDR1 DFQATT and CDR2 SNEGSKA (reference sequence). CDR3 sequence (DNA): TGCAGTGCTAGATCCCGGGGGAGGCCTGAAGCTTTCTTT. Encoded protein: CSARSRGRPEAFF.

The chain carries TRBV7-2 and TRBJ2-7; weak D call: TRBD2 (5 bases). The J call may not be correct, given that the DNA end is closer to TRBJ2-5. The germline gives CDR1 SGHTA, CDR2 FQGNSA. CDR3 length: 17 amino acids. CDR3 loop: CASSLGRIRAEGETQYF. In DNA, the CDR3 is TGTGCCAGCAGCTTAGGGAGGATTAGGGCGGAAGGAGAGACCCAGTACTTC.

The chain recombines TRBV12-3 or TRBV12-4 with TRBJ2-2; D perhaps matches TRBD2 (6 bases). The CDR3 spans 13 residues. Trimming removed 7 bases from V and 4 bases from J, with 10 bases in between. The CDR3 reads CASTRDFTGELFF. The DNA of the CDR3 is TGTGCCAGCACCCGGGACTTCACCGGGGAGCTGTTTTTT.

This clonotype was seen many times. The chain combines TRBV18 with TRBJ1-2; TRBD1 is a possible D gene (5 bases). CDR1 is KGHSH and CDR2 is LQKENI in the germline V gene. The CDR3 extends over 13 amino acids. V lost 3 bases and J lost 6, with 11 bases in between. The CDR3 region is CASSPRGTDGYTF. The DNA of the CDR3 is TGTGCCAGCTCACCTCGTGGGACCGATGGCTACACCTTC.

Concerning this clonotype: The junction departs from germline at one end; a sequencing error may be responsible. The CDR3 DNA reads TGCGCCAGCAGCTTGTGGGGATCCTCCAACAATGAGCAGTTCTTC. Its translation is CASSLWGSSNNEQFF. The gene calls are TRBV5-1 and TRBJ2-1; D remains ambiguous. Germline CDR1 and CDR2: SGHRS and YFSETQ. This CDR3 has 15 residues.

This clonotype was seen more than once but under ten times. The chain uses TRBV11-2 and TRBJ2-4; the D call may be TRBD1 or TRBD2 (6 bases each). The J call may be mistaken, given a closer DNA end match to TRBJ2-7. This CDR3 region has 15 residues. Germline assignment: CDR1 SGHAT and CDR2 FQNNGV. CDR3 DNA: TGTGCCAGCAGCTTTAGCGAGGGGGGCTCCTACGAGCAGTACTTC. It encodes CASSFSEGGSYEQYF.

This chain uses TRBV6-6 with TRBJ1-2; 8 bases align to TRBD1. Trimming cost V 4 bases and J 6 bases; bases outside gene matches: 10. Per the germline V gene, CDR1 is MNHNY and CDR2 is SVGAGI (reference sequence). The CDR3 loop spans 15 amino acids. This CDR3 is CASSSTGVMDHGYTF. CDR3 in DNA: TGTGCCAGCAGTTCGACAGGGGTCATGGACCATGGCTACACCTTC.

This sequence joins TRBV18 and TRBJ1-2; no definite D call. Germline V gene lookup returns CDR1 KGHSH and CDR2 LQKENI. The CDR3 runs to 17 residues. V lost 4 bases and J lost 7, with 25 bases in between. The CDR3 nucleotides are TGTGCCAGCTCACTCCCCGGAACCGCCCCCGGAGAACCTGGCTACACCTTC. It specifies CASSLPGTAPGEPGYTF.

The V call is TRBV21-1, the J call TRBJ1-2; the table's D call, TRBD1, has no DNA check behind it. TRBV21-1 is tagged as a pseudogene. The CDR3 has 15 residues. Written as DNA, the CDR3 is TGTGCCAGCAGCCATCCCCGGGACAACGTTGTTGGCTACACCTTC. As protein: CASSHPRDNVVGYTF.